This entry lists 6 T cell receptor beta chains sequenced from one sample in a study of T-cell memory formation after mild COVID-19 (dated by TCRdb to the early 2020s). To prepare the library, 5' RACE was applied. Sequencing took place on an Illumina NovaSeq 6000. The raw public data were reprocessed by TCRdb itself: fastp quality trimming at Q25, MiXCR clonotype calling, in-frame beta chains only. Entries that share a CDR3 protein sequence are merged under the most common genes and DNA. This sample gives hundreds of thousands of distinct CDR3 sequences in total; approximately 19% of them show up just once. The ten largest clones take up about 21% of the sample. Sample: PBMCs or a T cell subset sorted from them (not recorded which). The receptors were gathered from a man younger than 30 who had mild COVID-19 (a few samples of this study predate the infection). The sample titles of this study are shuffled in the database, so cell type and time point are left out; the donor was told from shared clones.

This chain links TRBV5-8 with TRBJ2-1; D is perhaps TRBD2 (6 bases). Trimming stripped 3 bases from V and 6 bases from J, with 16 bases between. The V gene's germline CDR1 is SGHTS and CDR2 YDEGEE. This CDR3 comprises 15 residues. CDR3 sequence (DNA): TGTGCCAGCAGCTGGACGGGACTGAGCAGCAATGAGCAGTTCTTC. Amino acids: CASSWTGLSSNEQFF.

This clonotype was recorded a few times. The chain joins TRBV7-2 to TRBJ1-1; no firm D call. Trimming removed 6 bases at V and 1 base at J, with 12 bases between. In germline, CDR1 is SGHTA, CDR2 FQGNSA. CDR3 length: 14 amino acids. The CDR3 nucleotides are TGTGCCAGCAGGACCTTCGCAGCGAACACTGAAGCTTTCTTT. This codes for CASRTFAANTEAFF.

This clonotype turned up a few times. CDR3 amino acids: CASSPSTDPGQRPYEQYV. DNA for the CDR3: TGTGCCAGCAGCCCCTCCACGGACCCCGGACAGCGACCCTACGAGCAGTACGTC. The rearrangement uses TRBV7-9 and TRBJ2-7; D possibly corresponds to TRBD1 (6 bases). Trimming shortened V by 5 bases and J by 2 bases, and 25 bases separated the two germline ends. The CDR3 is 18 residues long. Germline CDR1 and CDR2: SEHNR and FQNEAQ (reference sequence).

There are a few counts of this clonotype. The V and J genes are TRBV7-3 and TRBJ2-1; 9 nucleotides line up with TRBD2. The CDR3 runs 15 residues. Trimming at V came to 0 bases and at J to 8 bases, leaving 5 bases not matched to a gene. Germline V gene sequence: CDR1 SGHTA, CDR2 FQGTGA. CDR3 in amino acids: CASSLTGGGAYEQFF. The CDR3 DNA follows: TGTGCCAGCAGCTTAACCGGCGGGGGGGCCTATGAGCAGTTCTTC.

The chain combines TRBV7-9 with TRBJ2-2, with TRBD1 matching over 7 bases. Germline loops: CDR1 SEHNR, CDR2 FQNEAQ (reference sequence). V shed 7 bases, J shed 4 bases, and the junction held 12 bases outside the gene matches. This CDR3 contains 16 residues. The CDR3 sequence is CASTPRQGVSTGELFF. The CDR3 bases are TGTGCCAGCACCCCGAGACAGGGAGTATCCACCGGGGAGCTGTTTTTT.

The rearrangement uses TRBV5-1 and TRBJ1-1, with D tentatively TRBD1 (6 bases). Trimming pared 4 bases from V and 1 base from J, leaving 11 bases between. Looked up from germline, CDR1 is SGHRS and CDR2 is YFSETQ. The length of the CDR3 is 14 residues. The CDR3 region is CASSGTTGNTEAFF. The CDR3 nucleotides read TGCGCCAGCAGCGGTACGACAGGGAACACTGAAGCTTTCTTT. Drawing the rest from reference TRBV5-1 and TRBJ1-1, the complete variable domain is KAGVTQTPRYLIKTRGQQVTLSCSPISGHRSVSWYQQTPGQGLQFLFEYFSETQRNKGNFPGRFSGRQFSNSRSEMNVSTLELGDSALYLCASSGTTGNTEAFFGQGTRLTVV.